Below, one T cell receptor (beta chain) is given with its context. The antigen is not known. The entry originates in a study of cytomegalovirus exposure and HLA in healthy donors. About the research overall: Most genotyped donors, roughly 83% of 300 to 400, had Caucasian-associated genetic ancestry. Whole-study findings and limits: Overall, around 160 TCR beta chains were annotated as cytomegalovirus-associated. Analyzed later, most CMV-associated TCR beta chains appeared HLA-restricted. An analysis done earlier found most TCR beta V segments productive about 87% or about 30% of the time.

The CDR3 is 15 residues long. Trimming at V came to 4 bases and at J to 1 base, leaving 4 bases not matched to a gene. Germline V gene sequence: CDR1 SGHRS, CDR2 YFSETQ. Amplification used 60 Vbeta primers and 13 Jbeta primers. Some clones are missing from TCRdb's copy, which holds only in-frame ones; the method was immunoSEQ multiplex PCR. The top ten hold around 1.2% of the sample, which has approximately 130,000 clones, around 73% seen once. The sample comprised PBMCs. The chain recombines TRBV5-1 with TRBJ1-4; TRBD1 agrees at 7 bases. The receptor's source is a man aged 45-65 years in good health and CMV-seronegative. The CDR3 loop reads CASSKGARTNEKLFF. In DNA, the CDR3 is TGCGCCAGCAGCAAGGGGGCGCGAACTAATGAAAAACTGTTTTTT.